One and the same sample provided the 9 T cell receptor beta chains below, sequenced in a study of OX40 agonist ivuxolimab in advanced cancers. The repertoire was sequenced with immunoSEQ multiplex PCR; TCRdb's copy has only in-frame clones and lacks some. The table shows about 76,000 clones, with over 75% occurring only once. Here the sequenced sample was CD4+ or CD8+ T cells sorted from blood, taken in a trial of the OX40 agonist ivuxolimab. The receptors come from an adult with an advanced solid tumor such as melanoma, head and neck, liver or kidney cancer.

This chain links TRBV9 with TRBJ2-7; D gene uncertain. Looked up from germline, CDR1 is SGDLS and CDR2 is YYNGEE. The V end was cut by 0 bases, the J end by 3 bases, with 7 bases between. The CDR3 runs to 13 residues. CDR3 in DNA: TGTGCCAGCAGCGTAGGTCCAGACTACGAGCAGTACTTC. It specifies CASSVGPDYEQYF.

The chain carries TRBV2 and TRBJ2-4; 7 bases match TRBD1. The CDR3 covers 16 residues. Germline V gene data show CDR1 as SNHLY and CDR2 as FYNNEI. The J segment lost 0 bases and the V segment lost 5 bases, leaving 7 bases of the junction unmatched. CDR3 sequence reads: CASSYQGGIAKNIQYF. In DNA, the CDR3 is TGTGCCAGCAGTTATCAAGGGGGCATAGCCAAAAACATTCAGTACTTC.

As DNA, the CDR3 is TGTGCTAGTGGTTTGGTTCAGCCCCAGCATTTT. As protein: CASGLVQPQHF. The gene calls are TRBV12-5 and TRBJ1-5; D remains unclear. The V gene lost 0 bases and the J gene lost 6 bases, with 0 bases spanning the gap. The CDR3 is 11 amino acids. Germline assignment: CDR1 LGHNT and CDR2 FRNRAP.

In its sample, this clone was seen a few times. This chain connects TRBV7-8 to TRBJ2-2; D might be TRBD1 (7 bases). Germline V lookup: CDR1 SGHVS, CDR2 FQNEAQ. The CDR3 length is 15 residues. V lost 0 bases and J 3 bases, leaving 8 bases between the germline ends. The CDR3 coding sequence is TGTGCCAGCAGCTTAGCCAGGGGGGACACCGGGGAGCTGTTTTTT. It specifies CASSLARGDTGELFF.

The chain carries TRBV5-1 and TRBJ2-3; the D call may be TRBD1 or TRBD2 (5 bases each). CDR3 length: 14 amino acids. Germline assignment: CDR1 SGHRS and CDR2 YFSETQ. Trimming removed 4 bases at V and 1 base at J, with 10 bases between. The CDR3: CASSGGSGTDTQYF. In nucleotides, the CDR3 is TGCGCCAGCAGCGGGGGTTCGGGCACAGATACGCAGTATTTT. The full variable domain, rest sourced from reference TRBV5-1 and TRBJ2-3, is KAGVTQTPRYLIKTRGQQVTLSCSPISGHRSVSWYQQTPGQGLQFLFEYFSETQRNKGNFPGRFSGRQFSNSRSEMNVSTLELGDSALYLCASSGGSGTDTQYFGPGTRLTVL.

The chain uses TRBV21-1 and TRBJ1-3. TRBV21-1 is flagged as a pseudogene. The CDR3 has 14 amino acids. This chain's CDR3 is CASIGGGSGNTIYF. The CDR3 region has the DNA TGTGCCTCCATAGGGGGGGGTAGTGGAAACACCATATATTTT.

The V gene is TRBV9, the J gene TRBJ2-1; D not resolved. Germline assignment: CDR1 SGDLS and CDR2 YYNGEE. Trimming removed 0 bases at V and 8 bases at J, with 18 bases between. The CDR3 sequence is 16 residues long. DNA for the CDR3: TGTGCCAGCAGCGTAGATCTTTTGGGCCCGTGGGATGAGCAGTTCTTC. Amino acids: CASSVDLLGPWDEQFF.

V usage is TRBV7-2 and J usage is TRBJ1-1, with 7 bases aligning to TRBD1. V lost 5 bases, J lost 0 bases, and 3 bases stayed unmatched. In germline, CDR1 is SGHTA, CDR2 FQGNSA. The CDR3 covers 14 residues. This CDR3 reads CASSAGGLNTEAFF. The DNA for the CDR3 is TGTGCCAGCAGCGCAGGGGGATTGAACACTGAAGCTTTCTTT.

This rearrangement joins TRBV2 to TRBJ2-1, with D unclear. V lost 4 bases and J lost 7, with 5 bases in between. The CDR3 is 11 residues long. Germline V gene lookup returns CDR1 SNHLY and CDR2 FYNNEI. The DNA for the CDR3 is TGTGCCAGCAGTGGGGCTAATGAGCAGTTCTTC. This gives the protein CASSGANEQFF.